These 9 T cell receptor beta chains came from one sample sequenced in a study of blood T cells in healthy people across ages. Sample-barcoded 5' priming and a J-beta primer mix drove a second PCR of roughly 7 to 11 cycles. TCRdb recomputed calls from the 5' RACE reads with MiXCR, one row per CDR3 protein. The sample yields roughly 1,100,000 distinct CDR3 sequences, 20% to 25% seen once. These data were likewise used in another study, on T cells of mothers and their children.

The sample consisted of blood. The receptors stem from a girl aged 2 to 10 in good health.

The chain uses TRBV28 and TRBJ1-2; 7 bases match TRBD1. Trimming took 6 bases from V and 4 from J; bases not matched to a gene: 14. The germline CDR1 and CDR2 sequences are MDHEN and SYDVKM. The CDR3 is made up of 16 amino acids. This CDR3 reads CASRRTGQIDLYGYTF. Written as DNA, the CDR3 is TGTGCCAGCAGACGGACGGGACAGATTGACCTCTATGGCTACACCTTC.

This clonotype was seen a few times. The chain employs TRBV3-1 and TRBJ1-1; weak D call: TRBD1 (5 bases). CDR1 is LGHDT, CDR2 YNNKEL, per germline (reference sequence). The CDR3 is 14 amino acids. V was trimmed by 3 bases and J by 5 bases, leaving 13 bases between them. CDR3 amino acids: CASSQAPGGTEAFF. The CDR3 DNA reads TGTGCCAGCAGCCAGGCTCCGGGGGGTACTGAAGCTTTCTTT.

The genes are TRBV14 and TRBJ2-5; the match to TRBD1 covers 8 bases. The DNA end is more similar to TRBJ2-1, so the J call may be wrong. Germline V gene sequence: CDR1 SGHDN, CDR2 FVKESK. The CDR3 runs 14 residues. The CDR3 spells CASSQTGAWNEQFF. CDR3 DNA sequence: TGTGCCAGCAGCCAGACAGGGGCGTGGAACGAGCAGTTCTTC.

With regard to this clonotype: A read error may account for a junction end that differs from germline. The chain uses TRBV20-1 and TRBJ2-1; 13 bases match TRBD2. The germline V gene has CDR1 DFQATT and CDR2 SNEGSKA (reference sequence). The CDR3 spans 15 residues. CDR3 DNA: TGCAGTGCCGTCCTGGGACTAGCGGGGTACCATGAGCAGCTCTTC. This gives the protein CSAVLGLAGYHEQLF.

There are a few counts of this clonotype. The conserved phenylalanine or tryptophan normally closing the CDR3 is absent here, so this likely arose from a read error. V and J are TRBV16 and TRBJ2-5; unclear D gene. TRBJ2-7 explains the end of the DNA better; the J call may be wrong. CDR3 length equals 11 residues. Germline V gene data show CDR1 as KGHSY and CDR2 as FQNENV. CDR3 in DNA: TGTGCCAGCAGCCTTACCACCGAGCAGTACCTC. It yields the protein CASSLTTEQYL.

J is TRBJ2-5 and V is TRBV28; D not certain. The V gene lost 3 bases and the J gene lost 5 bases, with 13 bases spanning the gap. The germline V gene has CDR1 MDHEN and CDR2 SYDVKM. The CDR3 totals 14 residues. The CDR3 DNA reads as TGTGCCAGCAGTTTTTTAGGTCGGTGGGAGACCCAGTACTTC. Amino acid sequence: CASSFLGRWETQYF.

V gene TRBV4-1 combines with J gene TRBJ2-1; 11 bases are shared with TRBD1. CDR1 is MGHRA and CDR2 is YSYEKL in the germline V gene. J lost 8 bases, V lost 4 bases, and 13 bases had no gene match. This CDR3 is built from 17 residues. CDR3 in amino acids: CASSLLMGGQGEYEQFF. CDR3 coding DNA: TGCGCCAGCAGCCTCCTGATGGGGGGACAGGGGGAATATGAGCAGTTCTTC.

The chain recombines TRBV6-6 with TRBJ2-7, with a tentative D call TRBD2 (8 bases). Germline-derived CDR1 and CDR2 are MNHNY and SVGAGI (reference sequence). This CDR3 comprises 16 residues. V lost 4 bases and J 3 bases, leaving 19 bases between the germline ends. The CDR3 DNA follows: TGTGCCAGCAGTTCAGTAGCGGGACAGCTCAACTACGAGCAGTACTTC. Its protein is CASSSVAGQLNYEQYF.

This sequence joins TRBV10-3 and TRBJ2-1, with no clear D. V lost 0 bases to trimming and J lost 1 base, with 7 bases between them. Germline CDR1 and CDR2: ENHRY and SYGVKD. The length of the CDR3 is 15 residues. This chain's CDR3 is CAISESHGSYNEQFF. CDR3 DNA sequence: TGTGCCATCAGTGAGTCTCACGGATCCTACAATGAGCAGTTCTTC.